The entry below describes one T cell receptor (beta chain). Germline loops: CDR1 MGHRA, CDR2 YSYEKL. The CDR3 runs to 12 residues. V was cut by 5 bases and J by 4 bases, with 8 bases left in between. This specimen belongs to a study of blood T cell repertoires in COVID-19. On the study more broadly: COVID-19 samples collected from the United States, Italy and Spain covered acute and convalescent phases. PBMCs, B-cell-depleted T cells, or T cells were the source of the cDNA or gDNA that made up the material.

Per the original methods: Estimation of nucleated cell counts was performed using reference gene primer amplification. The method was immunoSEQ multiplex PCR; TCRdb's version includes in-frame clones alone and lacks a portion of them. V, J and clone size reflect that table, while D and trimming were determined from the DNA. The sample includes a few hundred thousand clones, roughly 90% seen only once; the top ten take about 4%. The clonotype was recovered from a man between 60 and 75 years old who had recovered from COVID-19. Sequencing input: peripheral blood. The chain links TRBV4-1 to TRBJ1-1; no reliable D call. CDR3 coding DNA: TGCGCCAGCAGCTTTGTTAGCACTGAAGCTTTCTTT. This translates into CASSFVSTEAFF.